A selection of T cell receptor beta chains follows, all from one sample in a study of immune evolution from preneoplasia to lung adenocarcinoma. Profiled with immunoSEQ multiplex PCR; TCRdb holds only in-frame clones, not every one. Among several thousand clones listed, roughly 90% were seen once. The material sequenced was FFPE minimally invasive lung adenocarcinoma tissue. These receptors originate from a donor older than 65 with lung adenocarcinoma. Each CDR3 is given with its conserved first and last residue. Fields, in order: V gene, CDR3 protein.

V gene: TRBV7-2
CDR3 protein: CASSLDLAVGAYEQYF

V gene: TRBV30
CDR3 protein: CAWSADMVFVETQYF

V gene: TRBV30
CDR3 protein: CAWSGTGGMATIYF

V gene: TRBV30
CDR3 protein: CAWSRGGALDNEQFF

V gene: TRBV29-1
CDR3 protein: CSVGREGLTGELFF

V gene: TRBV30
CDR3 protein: CAWSRWADTQYF

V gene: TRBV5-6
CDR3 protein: CASSLRDSWVGEQYF

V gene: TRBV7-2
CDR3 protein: CASSLFGVPSSYNEQFF

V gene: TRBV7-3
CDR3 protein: CASSLQGVETQYF

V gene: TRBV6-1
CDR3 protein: CASSEFRQRDTDTQYF

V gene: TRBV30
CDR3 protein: CAWSWGNTGEETQYF

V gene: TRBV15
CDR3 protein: CATSRDSARRAVVF

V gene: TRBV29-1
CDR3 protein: CSAAFFGGAYEQYF

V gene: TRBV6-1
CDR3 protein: CASSERGVGNTIYF

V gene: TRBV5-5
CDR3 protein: CASMGGNEQFF

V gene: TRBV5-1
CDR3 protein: CASSLGGLTGTQYF

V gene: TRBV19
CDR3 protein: CASSISMGTMNTEAFF

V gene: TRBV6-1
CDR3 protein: CATQTGVYEQYF

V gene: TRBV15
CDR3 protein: CATSRGGLGRLSEQFF

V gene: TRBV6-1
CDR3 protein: CASDRDMGLEQYF

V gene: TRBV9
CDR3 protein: CASSVIGTGEQFF

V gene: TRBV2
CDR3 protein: CASSRGEGVTDTQYF

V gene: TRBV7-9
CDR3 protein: CASSLGRLQGAREYGYTF

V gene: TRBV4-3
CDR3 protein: CASSQGLSRPYEQYF

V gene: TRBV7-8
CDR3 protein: CASSLPKGSLSTDTQYF

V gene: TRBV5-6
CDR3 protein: CASSLGYTGELFF

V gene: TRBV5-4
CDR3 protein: CASSSTDTNYGYTF

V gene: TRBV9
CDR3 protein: CASSVSGTFRETQYF

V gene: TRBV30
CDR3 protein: CAWSEGYSKNIQYF

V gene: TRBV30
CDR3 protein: CAWGPGTGELFF

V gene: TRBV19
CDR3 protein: CASSTAWAQDQETQYF

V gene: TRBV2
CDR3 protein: CASRIDRDQPQHF

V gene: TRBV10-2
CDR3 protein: CASSPDPSYNEQFF

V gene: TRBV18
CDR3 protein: CASSPWSGRGRDEQYF

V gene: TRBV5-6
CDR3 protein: CASSSTGGSGNTIYF

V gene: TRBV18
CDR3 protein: CASSPRSGLQETQYF

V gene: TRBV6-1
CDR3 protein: CGIRTVSGNTIYF

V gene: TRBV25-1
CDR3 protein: CASISWDSPYEQYF

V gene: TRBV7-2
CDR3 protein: CASSPNLGIYGYTF

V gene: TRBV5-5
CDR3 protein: CASSPWTGAYEQYF

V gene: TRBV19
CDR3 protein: CTSTQGGNQPQHF

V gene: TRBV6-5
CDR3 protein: CASSNSDRDHEQFF

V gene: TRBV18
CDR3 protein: CASSLADTQYF

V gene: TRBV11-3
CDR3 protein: CASSLQQGNPNYNEQFF

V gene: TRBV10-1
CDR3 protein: CASSIRTGGEETQYF

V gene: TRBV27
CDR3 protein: CASSIDRGRRDTQYF

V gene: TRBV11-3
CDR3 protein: CASSPTGRGTHNEQFF

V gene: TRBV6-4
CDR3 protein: CASSEGSGSGNTIYF

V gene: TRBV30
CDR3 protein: CAWSLGQGGWNEQFF

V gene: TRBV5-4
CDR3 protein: CASSLRGGTAYEQYF

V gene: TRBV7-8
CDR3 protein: CASSPTPGVLTGELFF

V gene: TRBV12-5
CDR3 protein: CASGPPVGGGLWADTQYF

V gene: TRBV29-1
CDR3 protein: CSVGLQENEKLFF

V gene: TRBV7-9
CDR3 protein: CASSYRTGIGYTF

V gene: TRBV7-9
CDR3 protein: CASSFGQGQETQYF

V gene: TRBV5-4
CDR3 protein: CASSLDRESYNEQFF

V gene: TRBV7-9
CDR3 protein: CASSFGNEQFF

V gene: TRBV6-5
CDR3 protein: CASSYAGQMDVDTQYF

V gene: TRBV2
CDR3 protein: CASNKDSFNQPQHF

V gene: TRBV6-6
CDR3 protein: CASSYAPDRGEDIQYF